This entry describes one TCR beta chain. These data come from a study of OX40 agonist ivuxolimab in advanced cancers. Sequencing used immunoSEQ multiplex PCR; TCRdb keeps in-frame clones, though not all of them. The data contain tens of thousands of clones, roughly 86% of them singletons. The V and J ends lost 4 bases and 3 bases respectively, with 7 bases between them. There are 12 residues in the CDR3. Germline V gives CDR1 GTSNPN, CDR2 SVGIG (reference sequence). The sample here was CD4+ or CD8+ T cells sorted from blood, taken in a trial of the OX40 agonist ivuxolimab. The chain uses TRBV30 and TRBJ1-3; D is unresolved. The TCR comes from an adult with an advanced solid tumor such as melanoma, head and neck, liver or kidney cancer. The CDR3 protein is CAWNRVGNTIYF. DNA for the CDR3: TGTGCCTGGAATAGAGTTGGAAACACCATATATTTT.